The source of this T cell receptor beta chain is a study of T cells in severe cutaneous drug reactions. As concerns this clonotype: As yet, its antigen is unknown.

Points from the study as a whole: In carbamazepine-induced Stevens-Johnson syndrome or toxic epidermal necrolysis, TRBV12-4 averaged approximately 30% in blister cells and about 5.2% in PBMC.

The iRepertoire multiplex PCR system with TCR subtype-specific primers built both bulk and single-cell libraries. Multiplex PCR targeting V, D and J genes made bulk TCR beta libraries. With the multiplex PCR reads reprocessed, TCRdb shows one record per CDR3 protein and no DNA. This sample's table has about 21,000 distinct CDR3 sequences. CDR1 and CDR2 from the germline V gene are SGHRS and YFSETQ. This CDR3 region has 14 residues. The donors had carbamazepine-induced Stevens-Johnson syndrome or toxic epidermal necrolysis. The V call is TRBV5-1, the J call TRBJ1-3; the D gene TCRdb calls, TRBD1, cannot be checked with no DNA. Sequences were obtained from PBMCs. The receptor comes from a human donor with toxic epidermal necrolysis, a severe cutaneous drug reaction. The CDR3 here is CAISGAYSGNTIYF.